This passage covers 14 T cell receptor beta chains from one sample sequenced in a study of CD8 T cells in Susac syndrome. Reverse transcription of about 0.5 to 1 ug RNA used random hexamers. TCRdb reanalysed the immunoSEQ multiplex PCR reads using MiXCR and keeps one entry per CDR3 protein. The data show about 190,000 distinct CDR3 sequences, about 91% seen once. The sequenced material came from CD4+ T cells from PBMCs. All receptors derive from a human donor with Susac syndrome.

The V and J genes are TRBV10-1 and TRBJ2-7, with D perhaps being TRBD1 or TRBD2 (5 bases each). Germline CDR1 is WNHNN and CDR2 is SYGVQD (reference sequence). The CDR3 totals 13 residues. Deletions cut 0 bases from V and 6 bases from J, with 9 bases between. The CDR3 loop is CASSESGVGEQYF. CDR3 nucleotide sequence: TGCGCCAGCAGTGAGTCGGGGGTGGGCGAGCAGTACTTC.

The chain carries TRBV2 and TRBJ2-7; 7 bases align to TRBD1. The CDR3 consists of 16 residues. The J segment lost 0 bases and the V segment lost 0 bases, leaving 5 bases of the junction unmatched. Germline-derived CDR1 and CDR2 are SNHLY and FYNNEI. The CDR3 region is CASSEAPQGPSYEQYF. CDR3 DNA: TGTGCCAGCAGTGAAGCGCCACAGGGGCCCTCCTACGAGCAGTACTTC.

The gene calls are TRBV2 and TRBJ1-1, with D uncertain. This CDR3 is 12 amino acids long. Germline assignment: CDR1 SNHLY and CDR2 FYNNEI. Trimming left V 4 bases short and J 6 bases short, with 9 bases between. This chain's CDR3 is CASSVRGAEAFF. For the CDR3, the DNA is TGTGCCAGCAGTGTCCGGGGTGCTGAAGCTTTCTTT.

CDR3 bases: TGCAGTGCTAGAAGCTTGGGAGCGGGAGGCCGAGAGACCCAGTACTTC. Residues: CSARSLGAGGRETQYF. The rearrangement links TRBV20-1 to TRBJ2-5, with TRBD2 identical over 9 bases. J gave up 4 bases and V 2 bases, and 11 bases lay outside the gene matches. In germline, CDR1 is DFQATT, CDR2 SNEGSKA (reference sequence). The CDR3 has 16 residues.

The rearrangement joins TRBV25-1 to TRBJ1-2, with D unresolved. Per the germline V gene, CDR1 is MGHDK and CDR2 is SYGVNS. The CDR3 runs to 11 residues. Trimming shortened V by 4 bases and J by 4 bases, and 4 bases separated the two germline ends. The CDR3 DNA reads as TGTGCCAGCAGTGGTACCTATGGCTACACCTTC. This gives the protein CASSGTYGYTF.

This chain links TRBV7-6 with TRBJ2-2; weak D call: TRBD1 (8 bases). The germline V gene encodes CDR1 SGHVS and CDR2 FNYEAQ. The CDR3 consists of 16 residues. Trimming shortened V by 5 bases and J by 5 bases, and 18 bases separated the two germline ends. The CDR3 here is CASSPRGRGMTGELFF. For the CDR3, the DNA is TGTGCCAGCAGCCCCAGGGGGCGGGGGATGACCGGGGAGCTGTTTTTT.

J is TRBJ1-4 and V is TRBV20-1, with TRBD1 matching over 8 bases. The CDR3 sequence is 15 residues long. V shed 1 base and J 2 bases; nucleotides not matched to a gene: 3. CDR1 and CDR2 from the germline V gene are DFQATT and SNEGSKA (reference sequence). CDR3 region: CSARVRGLTNEKLFF. Written as DNA, the CDR3 is TGCAGTGCTAGAGTCAGGGGGCTGACTAATGAAAAACTGTTTTTT.

V gene TRBV27 combines with J gene TRBJ2-5; weak D call: TRBD1 (6 bases). Trimming removed 6 bases at V and 0 bases at J, with 20 bases between. Germline lookup yields CDR1 MNHEY and CDR2 SMNVEV (reference sequence). The CDR3 totals 17 residues. In nucleotides, the CDR3 is TGTGCCAGCAGACCCCACTCGGGCAGGGGTAACCAAGAGACCCAGTACTTC. This codes for CASRPHSGRGNQETQYF.

The gene calls are TRBV5-4 and TRBJ2-2, with TRBD2 matching over 10 bases. The CDR3 is 15 amino acids. Trimming cost V 4 bases and J 6 bases; bases outside gene matches: 6. Germline lookup yields CDR1 SGHNT and CDR2 YYREEE (reference sequence). The CDR3 protein is CASSQKSGGAGELFF. The CDR3 region has the DNA TGTGCCAGCAGCCAAAAAAGCGGGGGGGCCGGGGAGCTGTTTTTT. Combining the CDR3 with reference TRBV5-4 and TRBJ2-2 gives the whole variable domain ETGVTQSPTHLIKTRGQQVTLRCSSQSGHNTVSWYQQALGQGPQFIFQYYREEENGRGNFPPRFSGLQFPNYSSELNVNALELDDSALYLCASSQKSGGAGELFFGEGSRLTVL.

The chain recombines TRBV20-1 with TRBJ1-2; D is ambiguous. The CDR3 contains 10 residues. V was shortened by 1 base and J by 5 bases, with 2 bases between the two germline ends. The V gene's germline CDR1 is DFQATT and CDR2 SNEGSKA (reference sequence). This CDR3 reads CSARVYGYTF. The CDR3 DNA is TGCAGTGCTAGAGTTTATGGCTACACCTTC.

The rearrangement joins TRBV5-4 to TRBJ2-1; the D gene is possibly TRBD2 (6 bases). This CDR3 is built from 15 residues. Trimming removed 4 bases at V and 6 bases at J, with 17 bases between. Germline loops: CDR1 SGHNT, CDR2 YYREEE (reference sequence). The CDR3 sequence: CASSSPGDGFNEQFF. The CDR3 nucleotides read TGTGCCAGCAGCAGCCCGGGGGACGGGTTCAATGAGCAGTTCTTC.

Written as DNA, the CDR3 is TGTGCCAGCAGGAAAGACAGGGTCGGGTATAATGAGCAGTTCTTC. Residues: CASRKDRVGYNEQFF. This chain joins TRBV27 and TRBJ2-1; 7 bases match TRBD1. CDR1 MNHEY and CDR2 SMNVEV come from the germline V gene (reference sequence). V trimming: 6 bases; J trimming: 7 bases; junction bases outside the gene matches: 12. The CDR3 runs to 15 residues.

The genes are TRBV3-1 and TRBJ1-4; 7 positions match TRBD1. The V gene end was trimmed by 2 bases and the J gene end by 7 bases; junction bases not matched to a gene: 7. There are 15 residues in the CDR3. CDR1 and CDR2 from the germline V gene are LGHDT and YNNKEL (reference sequence). CDR3 residues: CASSQRQGPSEKLFF. CDR3 bases: TGTGCCAGCAGCCAACGACAGGGCCCCTCTGAAAAACTGTTTTTT.

The chain employs TRBV20-1 and TRBJ2-4; D unresolved. This CDR3 region has 14 residues. CDR1 and CDR2 (germline): DFQATT, SNEGSKA (reference sequence). Trimming pared 2 bases from V and 1 base from J, leaving 9 bases between. In DNA form, the CDR3 reads TGCAGTGCTAGAAGTAAGGGCGCCAAAAACATTCAGTACTTC. Translation gives CSARSKGAKNIQYF.